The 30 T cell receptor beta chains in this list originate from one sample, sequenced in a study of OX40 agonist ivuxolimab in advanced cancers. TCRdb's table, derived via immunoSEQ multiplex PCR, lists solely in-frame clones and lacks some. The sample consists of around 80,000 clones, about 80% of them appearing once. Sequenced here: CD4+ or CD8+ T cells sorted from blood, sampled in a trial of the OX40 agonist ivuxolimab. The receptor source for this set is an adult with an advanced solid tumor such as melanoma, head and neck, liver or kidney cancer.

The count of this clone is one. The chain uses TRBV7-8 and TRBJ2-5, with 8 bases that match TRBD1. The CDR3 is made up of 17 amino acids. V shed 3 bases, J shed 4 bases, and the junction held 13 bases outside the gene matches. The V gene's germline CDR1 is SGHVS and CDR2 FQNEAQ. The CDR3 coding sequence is TGTGCCAGCAGCTTGGACAGGGAAGTCCCCGGGGGAGAGACCCAGTACTTC. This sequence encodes CASSLDREVPGGETQYF. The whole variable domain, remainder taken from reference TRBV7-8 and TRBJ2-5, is GAGVSQSPRYKVAKRGQDVALRCDPISGHVSLFWYQQALGQGPEFLTYFQNEAQLDKSGLPSDRFFAERPEGSVSTLKIQRTQQEDSAVYLCASSLDREVPGGETQYFGPGTRLLVL.

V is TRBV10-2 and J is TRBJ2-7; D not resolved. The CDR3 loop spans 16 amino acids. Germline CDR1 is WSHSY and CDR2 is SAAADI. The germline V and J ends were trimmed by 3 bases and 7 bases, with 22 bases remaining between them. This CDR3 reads CASSENPPGSGWEQYF. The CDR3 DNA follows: TGCGCCAGCAGTGAAAACCCTCCCGGATCTGGGTGGGAGCAGTACTTC.

CDR3: CASSASGGGELFF. CDR3 sequence (DNA): TGCGCCAGCAGTGCTAGCGGGGGTGGGGAGCTGTTTTTT. The rearrangement uses TRBV10-1 and TRBJ2-2; 10 nucleotides line up with TRBD2. Germline lookup yields CDR1 WNHNN and CDR2 SYGVQD (reference sequence). The ends lost 4 bases at V and 8 bases at J; junction bases unmatched: 1. The CDR3 is 13 amino acids.

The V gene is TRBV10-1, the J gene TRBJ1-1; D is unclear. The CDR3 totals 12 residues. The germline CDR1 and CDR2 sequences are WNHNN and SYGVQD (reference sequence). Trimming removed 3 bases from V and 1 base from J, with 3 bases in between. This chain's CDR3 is CASSDPNTEAFF. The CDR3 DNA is TGCGCCAGCAGTGACCCGAACACTGAAGCTTTCTTT.

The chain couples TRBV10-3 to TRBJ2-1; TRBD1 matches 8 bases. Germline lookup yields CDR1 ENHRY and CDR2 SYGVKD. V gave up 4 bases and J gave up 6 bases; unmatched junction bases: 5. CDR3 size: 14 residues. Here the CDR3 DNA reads TGTGCCATCAGTGCCTCGACAGGGGCCAATGAGCAGTTCTTC. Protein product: CAISASTGANEQFF.

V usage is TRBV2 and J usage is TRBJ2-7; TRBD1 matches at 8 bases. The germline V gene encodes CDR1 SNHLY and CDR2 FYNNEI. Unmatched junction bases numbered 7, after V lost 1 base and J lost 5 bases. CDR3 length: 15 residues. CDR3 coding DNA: TGTGCCAGCAGTGAAGGTCGGACAGGGCGGCACGAGCAGTACGTC. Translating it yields CASSEGRTGRHEQYV.

The CDR3 coding sequence is TGTGCCAGCGGGGTCGCAACCTACTCTGGGGCCAACGTCCTGACTTTC. This encodes CASGVATYSGANVLTF. This chain links TRBV28 with TRBJ2-6; D not resolved. Germline V lookup: CDR1 MDHEN, CDR2 SYDVKM. The CDR3 loop spans 16 amino acids. V dropped 8 bases and J dropped 0 bases, with 14 bases sitting between them.

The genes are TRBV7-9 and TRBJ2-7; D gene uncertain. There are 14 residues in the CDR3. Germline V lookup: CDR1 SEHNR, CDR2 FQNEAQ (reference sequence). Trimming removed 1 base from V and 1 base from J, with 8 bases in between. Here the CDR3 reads CASSLETKSYEQYV. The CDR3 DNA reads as TGTGCCAGCAGCTTAGAGACGAAATCCTACGAGCAGTACGTC.

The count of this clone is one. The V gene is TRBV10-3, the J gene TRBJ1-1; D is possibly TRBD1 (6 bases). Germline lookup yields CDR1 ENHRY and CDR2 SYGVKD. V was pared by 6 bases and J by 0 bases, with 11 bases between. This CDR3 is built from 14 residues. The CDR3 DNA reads TGTGCCATCAGCTCGACAGGTATGAACACTGAAGCTTTCTTT. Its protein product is CAISSTGMNTEAFF.

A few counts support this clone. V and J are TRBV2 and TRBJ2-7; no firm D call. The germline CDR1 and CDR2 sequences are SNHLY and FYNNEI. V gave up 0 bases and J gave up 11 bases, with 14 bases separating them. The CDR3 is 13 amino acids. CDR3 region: CASSEAGSVVEYV. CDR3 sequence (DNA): TGTGCCAGCAGTGAAGCGGGATCGGTAGTGGAGTACGTC.

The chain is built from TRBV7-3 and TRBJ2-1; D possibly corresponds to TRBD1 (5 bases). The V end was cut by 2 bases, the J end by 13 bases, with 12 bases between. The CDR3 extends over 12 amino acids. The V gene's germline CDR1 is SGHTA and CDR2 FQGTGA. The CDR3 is CASSLDSEIQFF. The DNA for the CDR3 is TGTGCCAGCAGCTTAGACAGCGAAATTCAGTTCTTC.

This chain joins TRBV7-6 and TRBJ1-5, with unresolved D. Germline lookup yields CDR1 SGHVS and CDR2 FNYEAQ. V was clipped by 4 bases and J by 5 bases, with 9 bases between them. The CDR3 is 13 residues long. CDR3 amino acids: CASSSMQDQPQHF. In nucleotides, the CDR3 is TGTGCCAGCAGCTCGATGCAGGATCAGCCCCAGCATTTT.

In DNA form, the CDR3 reads TGTGCCAGCAGCTTAGCGCGACAAGAGACCCAGTACTTC. Amino acids: CASSLARQETQYF. The chain uses TRBV7-2 and TRBJ2-5; D unclear. Per the germline V gene, CDR1 is SGHTA and CDR2 is FQGNSA. This CDR3 contains 13 residues. V lost 0 bases, J lost 2 bases, and 4 bases lay in between.

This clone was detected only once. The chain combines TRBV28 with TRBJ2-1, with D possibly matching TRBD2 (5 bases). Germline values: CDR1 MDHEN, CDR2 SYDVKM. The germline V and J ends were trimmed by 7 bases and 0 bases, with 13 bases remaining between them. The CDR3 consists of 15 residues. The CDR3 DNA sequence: TGTGCCAGCACTATGTCTGGAGGCTCCTACAATGAGCAGTTCTTC. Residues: CASTMSGGSYNEQFF.

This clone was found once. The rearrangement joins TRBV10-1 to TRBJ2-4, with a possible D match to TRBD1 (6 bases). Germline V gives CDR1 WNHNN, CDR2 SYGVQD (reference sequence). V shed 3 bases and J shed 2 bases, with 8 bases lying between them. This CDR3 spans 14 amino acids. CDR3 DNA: TGCGCCAGCAGTGACAGGGGATCCAAAAACATTCAGTACTTC. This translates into CASSDRGSKNIQYF.

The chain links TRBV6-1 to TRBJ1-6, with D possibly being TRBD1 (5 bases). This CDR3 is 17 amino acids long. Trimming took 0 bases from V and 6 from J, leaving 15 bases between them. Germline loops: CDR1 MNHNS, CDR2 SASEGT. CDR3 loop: CASSEALHEGSNSPLHF. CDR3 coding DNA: TGTGCCAGCAGTGAAGCGCTTCATGAGGGGAGTAATTCACCCCTCCACTTT.

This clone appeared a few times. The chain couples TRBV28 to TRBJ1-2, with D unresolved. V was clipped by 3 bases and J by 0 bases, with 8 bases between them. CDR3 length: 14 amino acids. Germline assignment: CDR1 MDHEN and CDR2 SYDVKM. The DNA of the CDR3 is TGTGCCAGCAGTTTCTCAACAGCTAACTATGGCTACACCTTC. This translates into CASSFSTANYGYTF.

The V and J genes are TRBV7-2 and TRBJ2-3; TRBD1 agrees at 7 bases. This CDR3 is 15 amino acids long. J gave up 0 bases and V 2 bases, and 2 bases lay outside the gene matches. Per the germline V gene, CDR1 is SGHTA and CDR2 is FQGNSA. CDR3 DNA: TGTGCCAGCAGCTTAAACAGGGGTAGCACAGATACGCAGTATTTT. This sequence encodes CASSLNRGSTDTQYF.

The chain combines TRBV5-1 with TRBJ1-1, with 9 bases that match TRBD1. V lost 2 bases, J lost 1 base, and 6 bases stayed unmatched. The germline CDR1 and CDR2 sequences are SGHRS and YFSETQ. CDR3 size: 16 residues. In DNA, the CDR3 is TGCGCCAGCAGCTTAAACCGACAGGGGGAGAACACTGAAGCTTTCTTT. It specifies CASSLNRQGENTEAFF.

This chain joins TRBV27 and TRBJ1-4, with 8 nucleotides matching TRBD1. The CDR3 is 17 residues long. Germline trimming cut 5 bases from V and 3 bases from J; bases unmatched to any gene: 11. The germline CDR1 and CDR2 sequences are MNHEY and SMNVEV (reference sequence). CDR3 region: CASSRRQGTSANEKLFF. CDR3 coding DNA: TGTGCCAGCAGTCGAAGACAGGGGACATCGGCTAATGAAAAACTGTTTTTT. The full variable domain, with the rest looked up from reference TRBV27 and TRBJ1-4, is EAQVTQNPRYLITVTGKKLTVTCSQNMNHEYMSWYRQDPGLGLRQIYYSMNVEVTDKGDVPEGYKVSRKEKRNFPLILESPSPNQTSLYFCASSRRQGTSANEKLFFGSGTQLSVL.

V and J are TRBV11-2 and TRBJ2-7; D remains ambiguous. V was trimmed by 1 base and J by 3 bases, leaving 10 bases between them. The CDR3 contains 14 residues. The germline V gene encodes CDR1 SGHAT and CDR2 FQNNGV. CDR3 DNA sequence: TGTGCCAGCAGCTTAGGTAAGAATTTCTACGAGCAGTACTTC. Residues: CASSLGKNFYEQYF.

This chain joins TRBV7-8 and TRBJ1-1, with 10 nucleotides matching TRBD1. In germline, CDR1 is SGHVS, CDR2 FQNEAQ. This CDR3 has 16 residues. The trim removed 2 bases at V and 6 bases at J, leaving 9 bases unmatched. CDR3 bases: TGTGCCAGCAGCTTAACCGTCGGGACAGGGGATGCTGAAGCTTTCTTT. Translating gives CASSLTVGTGDAEAFF.

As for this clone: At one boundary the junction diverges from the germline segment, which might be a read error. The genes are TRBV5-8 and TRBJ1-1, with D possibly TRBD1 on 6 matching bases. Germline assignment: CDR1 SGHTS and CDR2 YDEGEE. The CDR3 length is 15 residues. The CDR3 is CASRLGGRVDTEAFF. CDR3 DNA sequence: TGTGCCAGCAGGTTGGGGGGGCGCGTGGACACTGAAGCTTTCTTT.

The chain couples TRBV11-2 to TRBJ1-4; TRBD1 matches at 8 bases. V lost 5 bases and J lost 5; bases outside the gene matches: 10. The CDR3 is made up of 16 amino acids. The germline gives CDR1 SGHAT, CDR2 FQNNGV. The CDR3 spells CASSPRQGYKNEKLFF. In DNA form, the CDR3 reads TGTGCCAGCAGCCCAAGACAGGGGTATAAGAATGAAAAACTGTTTTTT.

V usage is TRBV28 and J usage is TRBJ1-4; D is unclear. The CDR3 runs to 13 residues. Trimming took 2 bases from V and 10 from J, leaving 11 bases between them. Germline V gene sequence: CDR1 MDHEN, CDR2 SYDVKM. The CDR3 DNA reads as TGTGCCAGCAGTTTAGATAACGGGAGAAAACTGTTTTTT. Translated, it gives CASSLDNGRKLFF.

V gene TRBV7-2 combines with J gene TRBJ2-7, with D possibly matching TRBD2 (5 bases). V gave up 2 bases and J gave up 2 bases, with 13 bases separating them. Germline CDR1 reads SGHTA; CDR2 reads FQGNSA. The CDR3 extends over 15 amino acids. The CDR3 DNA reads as TGTGCCAGCAGCTTAATGCGGGCGCGACCCTACGAGCAGTACTTC. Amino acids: CASSLMRARPYEQYF.

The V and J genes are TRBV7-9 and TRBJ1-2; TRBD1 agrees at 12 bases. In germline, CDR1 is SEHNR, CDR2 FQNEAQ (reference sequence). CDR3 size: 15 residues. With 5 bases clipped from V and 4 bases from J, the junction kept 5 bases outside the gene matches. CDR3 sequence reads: CASSTGTGGLYGYTF. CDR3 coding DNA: TGTGCCAGCAGCACGGGGACAGGGGGCCTCTATGGCTACACCTTC.

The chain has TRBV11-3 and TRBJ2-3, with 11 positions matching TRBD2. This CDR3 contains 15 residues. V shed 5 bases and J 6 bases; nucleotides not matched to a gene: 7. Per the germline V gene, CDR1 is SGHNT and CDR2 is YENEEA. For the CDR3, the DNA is TGTGCCAGCAGCCTGACTAGCGGGACGTCTGATACGCAGTATTTT. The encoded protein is CASSLTSGTSDTQYF. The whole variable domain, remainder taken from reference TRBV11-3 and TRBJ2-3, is EAGVVQSPRYKIIEKKQPVAFWCNPISGHNTLYWYLQNLGQGPELLIRYENEEAVDDSQLPKDRFSAERLKGVDSTLKIQPAELGDSAVYLCASSLTSGTSDTQYFGPGTRLTVL.

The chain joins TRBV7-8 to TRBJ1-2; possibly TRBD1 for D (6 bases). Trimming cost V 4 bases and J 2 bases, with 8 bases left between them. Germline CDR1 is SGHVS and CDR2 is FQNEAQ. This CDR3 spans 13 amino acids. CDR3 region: CASSSGQNYGYTF. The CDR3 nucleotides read TGTGCCAGCAGCTCAGGACAGAACTATGGCTACACCTTC.

This CDR3 reads CASSFLPGDTEAFF. The DNA of the CDR3 is TGTGCCAGCAGTTTTCTACCCGGGGACACTGAAGCTTTCTTT. The chain has TRBV7-2 and TRBJ1-1, with D hard to call. V lost 6 bases to trimming and J lost 3 bases, with 14 bases between them. Germline CDR1 reads SGHTA; CDR2 reads FQGNSA. This CDR3 has 14 residues.